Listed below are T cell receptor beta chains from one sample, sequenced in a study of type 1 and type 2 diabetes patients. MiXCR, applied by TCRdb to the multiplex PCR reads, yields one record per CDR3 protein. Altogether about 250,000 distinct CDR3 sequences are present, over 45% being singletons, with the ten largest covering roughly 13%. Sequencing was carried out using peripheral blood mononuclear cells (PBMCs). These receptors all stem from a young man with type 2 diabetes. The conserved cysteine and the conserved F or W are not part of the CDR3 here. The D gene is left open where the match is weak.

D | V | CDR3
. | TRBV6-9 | ASSYAVDEQF
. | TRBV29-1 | SVQGGYEQY
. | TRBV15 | ASSWGTGELF
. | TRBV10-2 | ASSPQANYGCT
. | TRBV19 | ATNSGGGRPSYEQY
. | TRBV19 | ASSIFGGSPYGYT
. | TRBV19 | ASTDRSSYNSPLH
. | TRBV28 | ASSLEGSGYT
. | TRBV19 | ASSSWTAEKLF
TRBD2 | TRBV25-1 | ASSEPGLAGPETQY
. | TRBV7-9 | ASSLGSPALRGKLF
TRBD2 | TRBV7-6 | ASSRTSGSYNEQF
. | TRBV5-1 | ASNDPFSYNEQF
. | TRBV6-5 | ASSDATPNTEAF
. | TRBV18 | ASSPAGNSYT
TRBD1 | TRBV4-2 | ASSTAPGQGNTGELF
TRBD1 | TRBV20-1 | SARDLRLGQIPGNTIY
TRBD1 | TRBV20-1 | SARPGTGSSYEQY
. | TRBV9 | ASSSVGAEAF
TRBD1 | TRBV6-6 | ASSYSETGDQQY
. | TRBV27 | ASSLQAGANEKLF
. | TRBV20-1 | SARDPLSLGYQETQY
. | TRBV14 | ASSRALSGTEAF
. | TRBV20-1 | SARDGTGNSPLH
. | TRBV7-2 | ASSPWGEVLETQY
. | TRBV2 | ASSGAHAGYT
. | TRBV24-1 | ATSDFEETQY
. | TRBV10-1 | ASSEGRVIDTQY
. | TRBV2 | ASSFGSTRAGELF
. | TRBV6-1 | ASGPRGARGETQY
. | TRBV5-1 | ASSLWDANTGELF
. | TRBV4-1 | ASSQESGFSNQPQH
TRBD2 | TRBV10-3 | ASTFALAAPTGELF
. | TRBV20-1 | SASGTAAGNWYEQF
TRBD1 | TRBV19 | ASSPNSGTGGTRDTQY
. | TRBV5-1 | ASSGVSEIEAF
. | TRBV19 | ASSIMEGAGETQY
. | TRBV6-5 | ASSYAGYQETQY
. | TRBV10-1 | ASSYIQGVSDTQY
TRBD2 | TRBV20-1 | SAWNSGNEQY
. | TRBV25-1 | ASSAKVHNSPLH
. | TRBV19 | ASRGAGHSNQPQH
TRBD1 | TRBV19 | ASTQDRSSYEQY
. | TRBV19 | ASSIGVIGRSGYT
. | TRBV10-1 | ASTPGSKTEAF
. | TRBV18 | ASSPVGGEETQY
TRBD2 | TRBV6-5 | ASSQDLGLGTDTQY
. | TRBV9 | ASSAGVASYEQY
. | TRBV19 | ASRSGVQPQH
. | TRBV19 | AEGGEPNSPLH
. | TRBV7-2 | ASSPQSYNEQF
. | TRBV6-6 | ASSLNPYPYNEQF
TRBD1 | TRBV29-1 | SVSRQGDQPQH
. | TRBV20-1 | SAHGTGYGPEQY
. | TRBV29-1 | GVNEGYYGYT
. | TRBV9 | ASSQNSMYNEQF
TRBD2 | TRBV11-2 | ASSPSSGGNEQF
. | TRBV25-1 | ASSAPGDGRELF
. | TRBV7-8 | ASSPTGSRLDTQY
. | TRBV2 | ASSVEGGPSQPQH